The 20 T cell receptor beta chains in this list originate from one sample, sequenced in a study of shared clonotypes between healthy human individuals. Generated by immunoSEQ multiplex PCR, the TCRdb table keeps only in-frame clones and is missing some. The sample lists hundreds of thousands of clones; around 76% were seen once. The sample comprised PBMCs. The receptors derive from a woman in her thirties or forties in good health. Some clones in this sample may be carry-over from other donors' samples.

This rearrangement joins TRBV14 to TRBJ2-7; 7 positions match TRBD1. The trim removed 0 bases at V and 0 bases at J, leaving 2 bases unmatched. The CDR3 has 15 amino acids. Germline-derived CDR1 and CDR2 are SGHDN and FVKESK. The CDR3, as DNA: TGTGCCAGCAGCCAAGAACAGGGGATCTCCTACGAGCAGTACTTC. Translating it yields CASSQEQGISYEQYF.

The CDR3 sequence: CSVEAESPDTQYF. In DNA form, the CDR3 reads TGCAGCGTTGAAGCAGAATCCCCAGATACGCAGTATTTT. The chain carries TRBV29-1 and TRBJ2-3; D not resolved. The CDR3 length is 13 residues. With 1 base removed from V and 4 bases from J, the gap between germline ends came to 9 bases. Germline V gene lookup returns CDR1 SQVTM and CDR2 ANQGSEA.

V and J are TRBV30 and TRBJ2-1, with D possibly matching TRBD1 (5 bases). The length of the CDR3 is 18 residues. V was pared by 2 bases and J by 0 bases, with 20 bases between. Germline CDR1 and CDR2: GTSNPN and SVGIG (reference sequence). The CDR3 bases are TGTGCCTGGAGTATCGGCATGGTATCGCAGGGCTCCTACAATGAGCAGTTCTTC. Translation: CAWSIGMVSQGSYNEQFF.

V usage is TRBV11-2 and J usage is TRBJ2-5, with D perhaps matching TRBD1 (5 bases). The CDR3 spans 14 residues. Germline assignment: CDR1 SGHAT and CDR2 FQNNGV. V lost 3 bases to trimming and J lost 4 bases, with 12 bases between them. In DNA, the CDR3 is TGTGCCAGCAGCTTGGCCAGGGTCCCAGAGACCCAGTACTTC. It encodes CASSLARVPETQYF.

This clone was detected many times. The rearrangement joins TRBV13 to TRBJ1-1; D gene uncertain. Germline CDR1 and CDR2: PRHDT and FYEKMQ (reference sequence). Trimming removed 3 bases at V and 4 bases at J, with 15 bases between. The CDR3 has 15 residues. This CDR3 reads CASSFLGSAITEAFF. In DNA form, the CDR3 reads TGTGCCAGCAGCTTCTTAGGCAGCGCGATCACTGAAGCTTTCTTT.

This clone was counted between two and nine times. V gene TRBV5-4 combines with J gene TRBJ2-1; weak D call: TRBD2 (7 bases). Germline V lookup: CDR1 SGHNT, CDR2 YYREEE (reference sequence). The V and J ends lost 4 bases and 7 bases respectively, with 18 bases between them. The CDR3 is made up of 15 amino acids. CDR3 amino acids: CASSPLGGGRNEQFF. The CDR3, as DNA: TGTGCCAGCAGCCCGCTAGGGGGGGGTCGGAATGAGCAGTTCTTC.

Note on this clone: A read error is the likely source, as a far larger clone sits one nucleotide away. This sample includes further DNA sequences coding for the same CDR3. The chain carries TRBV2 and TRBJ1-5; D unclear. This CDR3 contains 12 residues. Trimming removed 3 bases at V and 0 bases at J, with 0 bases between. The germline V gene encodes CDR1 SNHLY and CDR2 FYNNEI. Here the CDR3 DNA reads TGTGCCAGCAGTGATAGCAATCAGCCCCAGCATTTT. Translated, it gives CASSDSNQPQHF. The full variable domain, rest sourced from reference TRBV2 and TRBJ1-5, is EPEVTQTPSHQVTQMGQEVILRCVPISNHLYFYWYRQILGQKVEFLVSFYNNEISEKSEIFDDQFSVERPDGSNFTLKIRSTKLEDSAMYFCASSDSNQPQHFGDGTRLSIL.

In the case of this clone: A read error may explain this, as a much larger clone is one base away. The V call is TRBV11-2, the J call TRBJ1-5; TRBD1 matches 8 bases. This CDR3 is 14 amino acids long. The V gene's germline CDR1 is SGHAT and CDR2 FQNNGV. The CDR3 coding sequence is TGTGTCAGCAGCCCGGACAGGGTATCTGAGCCCCAGCATTTT. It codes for CVSSPDRVSEPQHF.

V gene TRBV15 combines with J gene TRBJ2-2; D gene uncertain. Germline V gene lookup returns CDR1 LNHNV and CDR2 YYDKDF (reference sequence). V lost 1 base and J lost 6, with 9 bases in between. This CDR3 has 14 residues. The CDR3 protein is CATSRGQGPGELFF. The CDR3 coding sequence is TGTGCCACCAGCAGAGGGCAAGGGCCCGGGGAGCTGTTTTTT.

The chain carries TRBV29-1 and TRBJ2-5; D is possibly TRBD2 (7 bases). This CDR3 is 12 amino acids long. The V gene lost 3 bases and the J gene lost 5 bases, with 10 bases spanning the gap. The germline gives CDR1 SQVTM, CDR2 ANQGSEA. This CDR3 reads CSVDEGGETQYF. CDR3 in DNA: TGCAGCGTTGATGAGGGGGGGGAGACCCAGTACTTC.

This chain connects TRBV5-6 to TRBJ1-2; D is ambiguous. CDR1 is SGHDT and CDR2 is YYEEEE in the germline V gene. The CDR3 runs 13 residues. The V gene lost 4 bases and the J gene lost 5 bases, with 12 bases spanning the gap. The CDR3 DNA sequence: TGTGCCAGCAGCCCCATTCTTGGATATGGCTACACCTTC. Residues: CASSPILGYGYTF.

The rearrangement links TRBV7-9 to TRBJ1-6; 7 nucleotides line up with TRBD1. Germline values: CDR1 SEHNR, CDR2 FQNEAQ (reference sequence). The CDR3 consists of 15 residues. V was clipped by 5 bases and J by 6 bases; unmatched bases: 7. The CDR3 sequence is CASSRDRAGNSPLHF. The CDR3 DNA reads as TGTGCCAGCAGCCGTGACAGGGCGGGTAATTCACCCCTCCACTTT.

The CDR3 DNA is TGTGCCAGCAGCGTAGAGGCGGGACACCTTCAAGAGACCCAGTACTTC. Translated: CASSVEAGHLQETQYF. This chain uses TRBV9 with TRBJ2-5; D is perhaps TRBD1 or TRBD2 (6 bases each). Germline assignment: CDR1 SGDLS and CDR2 YYNGEE. V lost 0 bases and J 2 bases, leaving 14 bases between the germline ends. The CDR3 runs to 16 residues.

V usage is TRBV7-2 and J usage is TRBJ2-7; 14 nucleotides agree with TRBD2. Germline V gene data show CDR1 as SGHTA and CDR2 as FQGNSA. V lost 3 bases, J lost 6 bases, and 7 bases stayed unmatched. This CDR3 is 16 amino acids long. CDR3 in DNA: TGTGCCAGCAGCTTTATCTCCGGACTAGCGGGAGGCGAGCAGTACTTC. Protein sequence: CASSFISGLAGGEQYF. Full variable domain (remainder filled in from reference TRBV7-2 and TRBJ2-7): GAGVSQSPSNKVTEKGKDVELRCDPISGHTALYWYRQSLGQGLEFLIYFQGNSAPDKSGLPSDRFSAERTGGSVSTLTIQRTQQEDSAVYLCASSFISGLAGGEQYFGPGTRLTVT.

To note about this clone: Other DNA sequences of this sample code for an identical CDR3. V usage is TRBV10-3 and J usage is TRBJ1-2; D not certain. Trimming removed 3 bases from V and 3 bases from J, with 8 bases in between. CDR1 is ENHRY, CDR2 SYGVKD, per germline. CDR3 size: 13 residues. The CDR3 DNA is TGTGCCATCAGTGAAGACCGCTACTATGGCTACACCTTC. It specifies CAISEDRYYGYTF.

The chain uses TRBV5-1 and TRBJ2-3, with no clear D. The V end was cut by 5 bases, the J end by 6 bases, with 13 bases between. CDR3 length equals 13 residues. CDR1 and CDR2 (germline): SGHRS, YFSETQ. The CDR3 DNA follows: TGCGCCAGCAGTCATAATTCTGGGGATACGCAGTATTTT. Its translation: CASSHNSGDTQYF.

Here the CDR3 DNA reads TGTGCCAGCAGCTTGGCGGAAGAGCAGTTCTTC. It is translated as CASSLAEEQFF. J is TRBJ2-1 and V is TRBV5-6; D is ambiguous. CDR1 SGHDT and CDR2 YYEEEE come from the germline V gene. Between the trimmed V and J ends, which lost 0 bases and 10 bases, there was a span of 5 bases. This CDR3 spans 11 amino acids. Supplemented by reference TRBV5-6 and TRBJ2-1, the full variable domain reads DAGVTQSPTHLIKTRGQQVTLRCSPKSGHDTVSWYQQALGQGPQFIFQYYEEEERQRGNFPDRFSGHQFPNYSSELNVNALLLGDSALYLCASSLAEEQFFGPGTRLTVL.

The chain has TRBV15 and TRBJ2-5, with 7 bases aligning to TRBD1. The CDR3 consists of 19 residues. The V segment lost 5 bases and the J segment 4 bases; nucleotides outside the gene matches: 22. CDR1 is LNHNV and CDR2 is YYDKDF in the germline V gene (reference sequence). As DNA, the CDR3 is TGTGCCACCAGCCCTAGGCAGGGACAGCTTTTTTGGGGCCGAGAGACCCAGTACTTC. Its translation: CATSPRQGQLFWGRETQYF. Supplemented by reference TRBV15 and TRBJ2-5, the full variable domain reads DAMVIQNPRYQVTQFGKPVTLSCSQTLNHNVMYWYQQKSSQAPKLLFHYYDKDFNNEADTPDNFQSRRPNTSFCFLDIRSPGLGDTAMYLCATSPRQGQLFWGRETQYFGPGTRLLVL.

CDR3 bases: TGTGCCAGCAGTGACTATATTGGGTTCTTC. Amino acid sequence: CASSDYIGFF. The rearrangement uses TRBV2 and TRBJ2-1; no reliable D call. V was trimmed by 3 bases and J by 15 bases, leaving 9 bases between them. The CDR3 runs to 10 residues. Germline values: CDR1 SNHLY, CDR2 FYNNEI.

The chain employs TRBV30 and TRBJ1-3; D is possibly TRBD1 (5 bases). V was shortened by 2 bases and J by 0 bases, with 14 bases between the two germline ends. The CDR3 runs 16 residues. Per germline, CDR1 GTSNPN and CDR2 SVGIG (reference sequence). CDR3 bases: TGTGCCTGGAGTCCAAAGGGGAAGACCTCTGGAAACACCATATATTTT. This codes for CAWSPKGKTSGNTIYF.